Given below is one T cell receptor beta chain in context. The antigen is not known. The record originates from a study of T cell responses to AZD1222 COVID-19 vaccine. Clones were read by immunoSEQ multiplex PCR, and TCRdb kept only the in-frame ones, dropping some. This repertoire shows about 160,000 clones, roughly nine tenths found once; its top ten account for about 3.8%. General study results and limits: White British donors predominated, females outnumbered males, and clonal diversity was possibly underestimated.

The study pooled second doses at about 4 or about 12 weeks. This TCR derives from an adult who received the AZD1222 COVID-19 vaccine. Here the sequenced sample was peripheral blood, taken 28 days after the second AZD1222 dose.

CDR3 region: CASSIAQLSGNTIYF. CDR3 DNA sequence: TGTGCCAGTAGTATCGCCCAGCTCTCTGGAAACACCATATATTTT. The V call is TRBV19, the J call TRBJ1-3; no definite D call. Between the trimmed V and J ends, which lost 3 bases and 0 bases, there was a span of 9 bases. CDR3 size: 15 residues. Germline V lookup: CDR1 LNHDA, CDR2 SQIVND (reference sequence).